Below, 14 T cell receptor beta chains from the same sample are listed, as sequenced in a study of radiotherapy plus CTLA-4 blockade in lung cancer listed by TCRdb under 2018. The library came from the immunoSEQ multiplex PCR assay. TCRdb's version of the immuneACCESS table is confined to in-frame rearrangements and falls short of the full clone set. An unresolved V gene accounts for under half of the shortfall where checked; the remainder is of unknown origin. This sample gives around 90,000 clones in total; about 83% of them show up just once. The top ten clonotypes cover around 0.8% of the sample. Sequences were derived from peripheral blood, sampled from a patient treated with radiotherapy plus ipilimumab. The source is a human donor with non-small cell lung cancer who had stable disease on radiotherapy plus ipilimumab.

The rearrangement uses TRBV5-1 and TRBJ1-6; D remains ambiguous. The CDR3 length is 13 residues. Germline-derived CDR1 and CDR2 are SGHRS and YFSETQ. V lost 5 bases and J 10 bases, leaving 13 bases between the germline ends. The CDR3 reads CASREGFSSPLHF. CDR3 bases: TGCGCCAGCAGGGAGGGCTTCTCATCACCCCTCCACTTT. Full variable domain (missing parts from reference TRBV5-1 and TRBJ1-6): KAGVTQTPRYLIKTRGQQVTLSCSPISGHRSVSWYQQTPGQGLQFLFEYFSETQRNKGNFPGRFSGRQFSNSRSEMNVSTLELGDSALYLCASREGFSSPLHFGNGTRLTVT.

The chain links TRBV2 to TRBJ1-6; the match to TRBD1 covers 9 bases. Trimming took 1 base from V and 8 from J; bases not matched to a gene: 3. Germline V gives CDR1 SNHLY, CDR2 FYNNEI. This CDR3 region has 15 residues. CDR3 region: CASSEVQGAHSPLHF. CDR3 DNA: TGTGCCAGCAGTGAAGTACAGGGGGCCCATTCACCCCTCCACTTT.

The chain couples TRBV13 to TRBJ1-2, with D unresolved. The CDR3 covers 14 residues. Germline assignment: CDR1 PRHDT and CDR2 FYEKMQ (reference sequence). Trimming removed 6 bases from V and 1 base from J, with 12 bases in between. CDR3 DNA sequence: TGTGCCAGCAGAGGGTACTCCGATAACTATGGCTACACCTTC. As protein: CASRGYSDNYGYTF.

The chain has TRBV7-9 and TRBJ2-1; possibly TRBD1 or TRBD2 for D (6 bases each). CDR3 length equals 16 residues. Germline V lookup: CDR1 SEHNR, CDR2 FQNEAQ (reference sequence). Trimming removed 6 bases from V and 0 bases from J, with 15 bases in between. The CDR3 coding sequence is TGTGCCAGCAGGTGGGCGGGGACACGCTCCTACAATGAGCAGTTCTTC. It is translated as CASRWAGTRSYNEQFF.

This clone was recorded only once. The chain joins TRBV7-7 to TRBJ1-2, with TRBD1 matching 9 bases. The CDR3 is 18 amino acids. J was trimmed by 1 base and V by 3 bases; bases with no gene match: 12. Looked up from germline, CDR1 is SSHAT and CDR2 is FNYEAQ (reference sequence). The CDR3 bases are TGTGCCAGCAGCTTTGGGGGGACAGGGAAGGGGCTTAACTATGGCTACACCTTC. This sequence encodes CASSFGGTGKGLNYGYTF.

The chain joins TRBV5-1 to TRBJ1-6; D is possibly TRBD1 (6 bases). Per the germline V gene, CDR1 is SGHRS and CDR2 is YFSETQ. The length of the CDR3 is 13 residues. Trimming took 6 bases from V and 9 from J, leaving 13 bases between them. CDR3 nucleotide sequence: TGCGCCAGCACCCAAGGGGGGTCTTCACCCCTCCACTTT. Encoded protein: CASTQGGSSPLHF.

The J gene is TRBJ2-5, the V gene TRBV6-1; TRBD1 might be the D (6 bases). The DNA end is more similar to TRBJ2-7, so the J call may be wrong. CDR3 length equals 13 residues. The germline gives CDR1 MNHNS, CDR2 SASEGT. In DNA form, the CDR3 reads TGTGCCCACAGAGTGGACAGCTCCTACGAGCAGTACTTC. Translation gives CAHRVDSSYEQYF.

This rearrangement joins TRBV5-1 to TRBJ2-7; D unresolved. Germline V lookup: CDR1 SGHRS, CDR2 YFSETQ. Trimming left V 2 bases short and J 1 base short, with 10 bases between. This CDR3 spans 14 amino acids. CDR3 DNA sequence: TGCGCCAGCAGCTTTGGCGGCGGTTCCTACGAGCAGTACTTC. This sequence encodes CASSFGGGSYEQYF.

The chain uses TRBV2 and TRBJ2-1; 9 bases fit TRBD2. The V and J ends lost 8 bases and 9 bases, in that order; junction bases with no gene match: 14. Germline values: CDR1 SNHLY, CDR2 FYNNEI. This CDR3 is built from 15 residues. As DNA, the CDR3 is TGTGCCAGCCCCGGGACTAGCTTTACCGCGGGTGAGCAGTTCTTC. It encodes CASPGTSFTAGEQFF.

There are a few counts of this clone. The CDR3 bases are TGTGCCAGCAGCTCCTCGACAGGGGGCTATGGCTACACCTTC. It specifies CASSSSTGGYGYTF. The rearrangement uses TRBV7-2 and TRBJ1-2; TRBD1 matches at 9 bases. Germline values: CDR1 SGHTA, CDR2 FQGNSA. This CDR3 comprises 14 residues. Losses at the gene ends were 4 bases for V and 4 bases for J; bases not matched to a gene: 4. Supplemented by reference TRBV7-2 and TRBJ1-2, the full variable domain reads GAGVSQSPSNKVTEKGKDVELRCDPISGHTALYWYRQSLGQGLEFLIYFQGNSAPDKSGLPSDRFSAERTGGSVSTLTIQRTQQEDSAVYLCASSSSTGGYGYTFGSGTRLTVV.

This sequence joins TRBV5-4 and TRBJ1-4; D might be TRBD1 (6 bases). V was trimmed by 4 bases and J by 4 bases, leaving 11 bases between them. This CDR3 contains 14 residues. Germline lookup yields CDR1 SGHNT and CDR2 YYREEE (reference sequence). The CDR3 loop reads CASSEDSFNEKLFF. In DNA form, the CDR3 reads TGTGCCAGCAGCGAGGACAGTTTTAATGAAAAACTGTTTTTT.

The genes are TRBV19 and TRBJ2-2; tentatively, D is TRBD1 or TRBD2 (5 bases each). In germline, CDR1 is LNHDA, CDR2 SQIVND (reference sequence). The ends were cut back, 7 bases at V and 0 bases at J, with 18 bases in the middle. This CDR3 is built from 17 residues. The CDR3 region is CASNPPGAATNTGELFF. The CDR3 DNA follows: TGTGCCAGTAACCCTCCCGGGGCAGCTACGAACACCGGGGAGCTGTTTTTT.

This clone was found once. V and J are TRBV7-9 and TRBJ2-1; no clear D gene. The CDR3 runs to 13 residues. Germline V gives CDR1 SEHNR, CDR2 FQNEAQ (reference sequence). Trimming left V 1 base short and J 10 bases short, with 11 bases between. The CDR3 reads CASSLEAKYEQFF. CDR3 coding DNA: TGTGCCAGCAGCTTAGAGGCGAAATACGAGCAGTTCTTC.

The chain links TRBV7-9 to TRBJ1-5; D perhaps matches TRBD1 (5 bases). The germline V and J ends were trimmed by 5 bases and 6 bases, with 17 bases remaining between them. The CDR3 has 15 amino acids. Germline V CDR1 and CDR2: SEHNR, FQNEAQ (reference sequence). The CDR3 loop reads CASSPEQGAGQPQHF. The CDR3 DNA reads TGTGCCAGCAGCCCCGAACAAGGGGCGGGTCAGCCCCAGCATTTT.